This entry lists 16 T cell receptor beta chains sequenced from one sample in a study of identical twins. TCRdb re-analysed the 5' RACE reads in MiXCR, keeping a single row per CDR3 protein. The top ten clones hold 0.91% of a sample with 500,000 to 600,000 distinct CDR3 sequences, approximately 22% of them seen once. These data were likewise used in another study, on T cells expressing NK-cell markers.

Sequencing was done on a sample of CD4+ T cells sorted from blood. Receptor source: a woman aged 18-29 years in good health.

The genes are TRBV14 and TRBJ2-7; D may correspond to TRBD1 or TRBD2 (5 bases each). The V gene's germline CDR1 is SGHDN and CDR2 FVKESK. V was cut by 5 bases and J by 2 bases, with 13 bases left in between. This CDR3 region has 14 residues. The CDR3 DNA is TGTGCCAGCAGCTTGGGACCAAGCCCCTACGAGCAGTACTTC. It specifies CASSLGPSPYEQYF.

This chain links TRBV20-1 with TRBJ1-6; 7 bases are a match to TRBD1. With 2 bases clipped from V and 14 bases from J, the junction kept 6 bases outside the gene matches. The CDR3 runs to 12 residues. CDR1 and CDR2 from the germline V gene are DFQATT and SNEGSKA (reference sequence). The CDR3 bases are TGCAGTGCTAGAAGACAGGGAGGGACCCTCCACTTT. Translated, it gives CSARRQGGTLHF.

The V call is TRBV11-2, the J call TRBJ2-7; tentatively, D is TRBD1 or TRBD2 (5 bases each). CDR1 and CDR2 (germline): SGHAT, FQNNGV. V was cut by 3 bases and J by 3 bases, with 12 bases left in between. This CDR3 is 14 amino acids long. CDR3 coding DNA: TGTGCCAGCAGCTTCCGAGGGGAGAGCTACGAGCAGTACTTC. Protein product: CASSFRGESYEQYF.

This clonotype occurred a few times. The rearrangement joins TRBV4-3 to TRBJ2-1; D not resolved. CDR3 length: 15 amino acids. CDR1 and CDR2 (germline): LGHNA, YSLEER. V was trimmed by 0 bases and J by 5 bases, leaving 11 bases between them. The DNA for the CDR3 is TGCGCCAGCAGCCAAGATTTAGGGTGGGACAATGAGCAGTTCTTC. Translated: CASSQDLGWDNEQFF.

The V and J genes are TRBV3-1 and TRBJ1-2, with D maybe TRBD1 (6 bases). The germline V gene encodes CDR1 LGHDT and CDR2 YNNKEL (reference sequence). Between the trimmed V and J ends, which lost 1 base and 7 bases, there was a span of 13 bases. This CDR3 contains 14 residues. The CDR3 loop is CASSQGPGQLGYTF. The CDR3 DNA is TGTGCCAGCAGCCAAGGTCCGGGACAACTTGGCTACACCTTC.

The chain is built from TRBV6-1 and TRBJ2-5, with D hard to call. The CDR3 contains 14 residues. From germline, CDR1 is MNHNS and CDR2 SASEGT. V lost 7 bases, J lost 1 base, and 13 bases lay in between. The CDR3 sequence: CASKELGVQETQYF. CDR3 nucleotide sequence: TGTGCCAGCAAGGAGCTGGGTGTCCAAGAGACCCAGTACTTC.

The chain has TRBV5-6 and TRBJ1-1; D is undetermined. Germline loops: CDR1 SGHDT, CDR2 YYEEEE. V dropped 4 bases and J dropped 0 bases, with 4 bases sitting between them. The CDR3 loop spans 12 amino acids. For the CDR3, the DNA is TGTGCCAGCAGCGGGGTGAACACTGAAGCTTTCTTT. This gives the protein CASSGVNTEAFF.

This clonotype was counted ten times or more. V and J are TRBV12-3 or TRBV12-4 and TRBJ1-1; no definite D call. Trimming left V 3 bases short and J 0 bases short, with 8 bases between. There are 14 residues in the CDR3. This CDR3 is CASSFNSMNTEAFF. CDR3 DNA: TGTGCCAGCAGTTTTAACAGCATGAACACTGAAGCTTTCTTT.

This clonotype was counted a single time. V is TRBV18 and J is TRBJ2-1, with 12 bases that match TRBD2. This CDR3 region has 15 residues. CDR1 and CDR2 from the germline V gene are KGHSH and LQKENI. V lost 3 bases and J lost 7; bases outside the gene matches: 4. The CDR3 here is CASSPTSGRGNEQFF. The CDR3 region has the DNA TGTGCCAGCTCACCGACTAGCGGGAGAGGGAATGAGCAGTTCTTC.

V usage is TRBV6-5 and J usage is TRBJ2-3; TRBD1 or TRBD2 may be the D gene (5 bases each). The ends were cut back, 4 bases at V and 6 bases at J, with 17 bases in the middle. CDR3 length equals 15 residues. Germline values: CDR1 MNHEY, CDR2 SVGAGI. CDR3 bases: TGTGCCAGCAGTTCCCGGGACCTTCGTTCGGATACGCAGTATTTT. Amino acid sequence: CASSSRDLRSDTQYF.

This chain links TRBV2 with TRBJ2-5, with 11 bases lining up with TRBD2. This CDR3 is 17 amino acids long. V lost 3 bases, J lost 1 base, and 7 bases stayed unmatched. Germline assignment: CDR1 SNHLY and CDR2 FYNNEI. The CDR3 DNA is TGTGCCAGCAGTGAGGGAGGACTAGCGGGTGGCCAAGAGACCCAGTACTTC. Translating it yields CASSEGGLAGGQETQYF.

The chain carries TRBV24-1 and TRBJ2-1; 10 bases are shared with TRBD2. CDR3 size: 15 residues. Germline V gene lookup returns CDR1 KGHDR and CDR2 SFDVKD. Germline trimming cut 6 bases from V and 7 bases from J; bases unmatched to any gene: 8. This CDR3 is CATSKAGGPWNEQFF. The DNA of the CDR3 is TGTGCCACCAGTAAAGCGGGGGGGCCTTGGAATGAGCAGTTCTTC.

V gene TRBV6-2 or TRBV6-3 combines with J gene TRBJ1-1; no clear D gene. The CDR3 consists of 14 residues. V was shortened by 7 bases and J by 5 bases, with 17 bases between the two germline ends. Germline V gene sequence: CDR1 MNHEY, CDR2 SVGEGT. The CDR3, as DNA: TGTGCCAGCACCCACTTGGGAGGAGGGACTGAAGCTTTCTTT. Its translation: CASTHLGGGTEAFF.

The chain recombines TRBV6-1 with TRBJ2-1; the match to TRBD1 covers 8 bases. The germline V gene has CDR1 MNHNS and CDR2 SASEGT. The CDR3 consists of 14 residues. V was pared by 6 bases and J by 9 bases, with 10 bases of the junction left unmatched. CDR3 sequence: CASRLGTGDSEQFF. The CDR3 coding sequence is TGTGCCAGCAGACTAGGGACAGGCGACAGTGAGCAGTTCTTC.

There are a few counts of this clonotype. The V call is TRBV5-1, the J call TRBJ2-7; the D is unclear. CDR1 SGHRS and CDR2 YFSETQ come from the germline V gene. CDR3 length equals 16 residues. The ends were cut back, 4 bases at V and 2 bases at J, with 19 bases in the middle. Here the CDR3 reads CASSTLGLGSTYEQYF. The CDR3 nucleotides read TGCGCCAGCAGCACCTTAGGGCTCGGGTCTACCTACGAGCAGTACTTC.

This clonotype was recorded at least ten times. This sequence joins TRBV7-2 and TRBJ2-1; TRBD2 aligns across 10 bases. With V trimmed by 3 bases and J by 13 bases, 12 bases remained unmatched. The germline gives CDR1 SGHTA, CDR2 FQGNSA. There are 15 residues in the CDR3. The CDR3 sequence is CASSLDTSGAFRQFF. The CDR3 DNA reads TGTGCCAGCAGCTTGGATACTAGCGGGGCCTTTCGACAGTTCTTC.